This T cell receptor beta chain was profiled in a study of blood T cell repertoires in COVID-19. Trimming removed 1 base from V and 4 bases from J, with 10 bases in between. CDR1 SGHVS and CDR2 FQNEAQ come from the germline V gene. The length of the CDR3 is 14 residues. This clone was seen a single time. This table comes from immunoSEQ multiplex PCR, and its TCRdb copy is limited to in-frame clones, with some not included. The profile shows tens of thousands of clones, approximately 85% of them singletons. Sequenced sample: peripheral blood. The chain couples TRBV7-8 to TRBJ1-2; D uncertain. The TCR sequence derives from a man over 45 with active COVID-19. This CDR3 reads CASSLDRDGYGYTF. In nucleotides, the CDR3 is TGTGCCAGCAGCTTAGACAGAGATGGCTATGGCTACACCTTC.